These 18 T cell receptor beta chains came from one sample sequenced in a study of blood T cells in healthy people across ages (dated by TCRdb to about 2015). The library was produced with 5' RACE. The data were produced on an Illumina HiSeq 2500. A second PCR of about 6 to 12 cycles was run with a J-beta primer mix and a sample-barcoded 5' primer. TCRdb trimmed the raw reads at Q25, called clones with MiXCR and kept productive beta chains. Rows matching on CDR3 protein sequence are summarized as one entry with the most common DNA and genes. The sample table records about 730,000 distinct CDR3 sequences; roughly 44% of these occur just once. The ten most abundant clones make up 20% to 25% of the sample. Sequencing input: blood. The origin of the receptors is a woman aged 60-75 years in good health.

The sample holds a few counts of this clonotype. The chain recombines TRBV7-8 with TRBJ2-6, with a tentative D call TRBD1 (5 bases). There are 16 residues in the CDR3. V lost 5 bases, J lost 1 base, and 12 bases lay in between. From germline, CDR1 is SGHVS and CDR2 FQNEAQ. Here the CDR3 reads CASSKGRGSGANVLTF. CDR3 bases: TGTGCCAGCAGCAAAGGAAGGGGATCTGGGGCCAACGTCCTGACTTTC.

This clonotype showed up just a few times. The V gene is TRBV7-2, the J gene TRBJ2-5; D is possibly TRBD1 (6 bases). The CDR3 loop spans 14 amino acids. Trimming shortened V by 5 bases and J by 3 bases, and 13 bases separated the two germline ends. Germline V lookup: CDR1 SGHTA, CDR2 FQGNSA. The CDR3 sequence: CASSPNHREETQYF. The CDR3 nucleotides are TGTGCCAGCAGCCCCAACCACAGGGAAGAGACCCAGTACTTC.

This rearrangement joins TRBV6-1 to TRBJ2-7; 9 bases line up with TRBD1. This CDR3 is 17 amino acids long. Germline CDR1 and CDR2: MNHNS and SASEGT. Losses at the gene ends were 7 bases for V and 5 bases for J; bases not matched to a gene: 18. The CDR3 DNA reads as TGTGCCAGCATTGAGGGACAGGGCCTTTGGAAGGTAAACGAGCAGTACTTC. Amino acids: CASIEGQGLWKVNEQYF.

As for this clonotype: No DNA is shown, since the ends of the CDR3 on it are uncertain; the CDR3 is the one TCRdb lists. The J gene is TRBJ2-7, the V gene TRBV12-3 or TRBV12-4; the D segment call TRBD1 is taken from the table without a DNA check. Counting both end residues, the CDR3 totals 15 amino acids. This CDR3 is CASSSSGQGPYEQYF.

The chain joins TRBV7-9 to TRBJ1-1; 7 bases align to TRBD1. The CDR3 length is 14 residues. CDR1 is SEHNR, CDR2 FQNEAQ, per germline (reference sequence). J gave up 5 bases and V 1 base, and 4 bases lay outside the gene matches. The CDR3 protein is CASSLEQGRTEAFF. CDR3 in DNA: TGTGCCAGCAGCTTAGAACAGGGGAGGACTGAAGCTTTCTTT.

The table lists this clonotype with a few counts. This chain joins TRBV5-1 and TRBJ2-1, with D maybe TRBD1 (6 bases). From germline, CDR1 is SGHRS and CDR2 YFSETQ. The V end lost 4 bases, the J end lost 5 bases, and 13 bases lay between the germline ends. The CDR3 consists of 14 residues. As DNA, the CDR3 is TGCGCCAGCAGCCCCCAGGACAGCAACAATGAGCAGTTCTTC. This codes for CASSPQDSNNEQFF.

This rearrangement joins TRBV18 to TRBJ2-1; 7 nucleotides match TRBD1. The CDR3 has 15 residues. V gave up 3 bases and J gave up 5 bases; unmatched junction bases: 7. Germline V gene lookup returns CDR1 KGHSH and CDR2 LQKENI. The DNA of the CDR3 is TGTGCCAGCTCACCCTTACTAGGGACAGACAATGAGCAGTTCTTC. Translation gives CASSPLLGTDNEQFF.

This chain uses TRBV20-1 with TRBJ1-2; 9 bases map to TRBD1. The germline V gene has CDR1 DFQATT and CDR2 SNEGSKA (reference sequence). V gave up 1 base and J gave up 3 bases; unmatched junction bases: 6. The CDR3 runs to 15 residues. CDR3 sequence (DNA): TGCAGTGCTAGAGGTGAGAACAGGGGGCACTATGGCTACACCTTC. Translating it yields CSARGENRGHYGYTF.

This clonotype was seen more than once but under ten times. The chain joins TRBV7-2 to TRBJ2-5; 7 bases align to TRBD2. Unmatched junction bases numbered 10, after V lost 2 bases and J lost 4 bases. Looked up from germline, CDR1 is SGHTA and CDR2 is FQGNSA. The CDR3 is made up of 16 amino acids. CDR3 protein: CASSLQGTGRGETQYF. In nucleotides, the CDR3 is TGTGCCAGCAGCTTACAAGGGACGGGGAGGGGAGAGACCCAGTACTTC.

The chain has TRBV6-1 and TRBJ1-2; D gene ambiguous. CDR3 length: 16 residues. Germline V CDR1 and CDR2: MNHNS, SASEGT. Trimming shortened V by 7 bases and J by 7 bases, and 25 bases separated the two germline ends. The CDR3 region is CASTRRGIELGLGYTF. For the CDR3, the DNA is TGTGCCAGCACCCGAAGAGGGATAGAGCTTGGACTTGGCTACACCTTC.

This clonotype was observed a few times. The rearrangement links TRBV6-2 or TRBV6-3 to TRBJ2-1, with TRBD2 matching over 10 bases. Unmatched junction bases numbered 3, after V lost 8 bases and J lost 5 bases. CDR3 length: 13 amino acids. Germline values: CDR1 MNHEY, CDR2 SVGEGT. Written as DNA, the CDR3 is TGTGCCAGCCTAGGGACTAGCGACAATGAGCAGTTCTTC. Its protein is CASLGTSDNEQFF.

CDR3 in amino acids: CASSELGAGELFF. CDR3 DNA sequence: TGTGCCAGCAGTGAATTAGGGGCCGGGGAGCTGTTTTTT. The gene calls are TRBV12-3 or TRBV12-4 and TRBJ2-2; possible D gene TRBD1, 5 bases. V lost 5 bases, J lost 6 bases, and 10 bases lay in between. This CDR3 comprises 13 residues.

The chain couples TRBV10-3 to TRBJ1-2, with a weak D call TRBD1 (5 bases). There are 16 residues in the CDR3. Germline CDR1 and CDR2: ENHRY and SYGVKD. V was cut by 3 bases and J by 7 bases, with 21 bases left in between. The CDR3 DNA sequence: TGTGCCATCAGTGACCCGAGTACAGGTCGTAGGGGTGGCTACACCTTC. The encoded protein is CAISDPSTGRRGGYTF.

The chain couples TRBV12-3 or TRBV12-4 to TRBJ1-4; the D gene is possibly TRBD1 (6 bases). Trimming removed 1 base from V and 5 bases from J, with 11 bases in between. The CDR3 is 15 amino acids. Here the CDR3 reads CASSLEGGVNEKLFF. The CDR3 bases are TGTGCCAGCAGTTTAGAAGGGGGAGTCAATGAAAAACTGTTTTTT.

The CDR3 sequence: CVVESNEKLFF. The DNA of the CDR3 is TGTGTCGTGGAGTCTAATGAAAAACTGTTTTTT. The chain joins TRBV11-2 to TRBJ1-4; D is undetermined. This CDR3 is 11 amino acids long. Per germline, CDR1 SGHAT and CDR2 FQNNGV.

The CDR3 DNA reads TGTGCCACCACGACTGTATCCTACAATGAGCAGTTCTTC. This translates into CATTTVSYNEQFF. V and J are TRBV19 and TRBJ2-1; D gene unclear. V lost 10 bases and J 1 base, leaving 11 bases between the germline ends. Germline CDR1 is LNHDA and CDR2 is SQIVND (reference sequence). CDR3 length equals 13 residues.

The chain uses TRBV11-2 and TRBJ2-1; D not certain. This CDR3 has 12 residues. Trimming removed 5 bases from V and 8 bases from J, with 10 bases in between. CDR1 is SGHAT, CDR2 FQNNGV, per germline. The CDR3 here is CASSPYPDEQFF. CDR3 DNA sequence: TGTGCCAGCAGCCCTTACCCCGATGAGCAGTTCTTC.

About this clonotype: Since a much larger clone is just one base distant, this may be a read error. The rearrangement uses TRBV9 and TRBJ1-1, with D tentatively TRBD1 (5 bases). This CDR3 has 13 residues. Germline V gene sequence: CDR1 SGDLS, CDR2 YYNGEE. The CDR3 region is CVSSARGDTEAFF. Here the CDR3 DNA reads TGTGTCAGCAGCGCCCGGGGGGACACTGAAGCTTTCTTT.